Sequencing of this T cell receptor beta chain was carried out in a study of T cell responses to AZD1222 COVID-19 vaccine. Whole-study results and caveats: Most donors were white British and more were female, and clonal diversity was possibly underestimated. At baseline, seropositivity was found in only six or seven AZD1222 recipients.

The protocol was immunoSEQ multiplex PCR, while the TCRdb copy is restricted to in-frame clones and leaves out a portion. The repertoire holds roughly 120,000 clones, with 70% to 90% as singletons. This clone was detected once. What it binds is not known. The material was peripheral blood, obtained 28 days after the second AZD1222 dose. This clonotype was sampled from an adult who received the AZD1222 COVID-19 vaccine.

CDR3 DNA: TGTGCCAGCAGCTTCGGACGGGCAACTAATGAAAAACTGTTTTTT. Residues: CASSFGRATNEKLFF. This chain connects TRBV7-8 to TRBJ1-4, with D unresolved. The CDR3 runs 15 residues. V was cut by 3 bases and J by 0 bases, with 8 bases left in between. Germline lookup yields CDR1 SGHVS and CDR2 FQNEAQ.